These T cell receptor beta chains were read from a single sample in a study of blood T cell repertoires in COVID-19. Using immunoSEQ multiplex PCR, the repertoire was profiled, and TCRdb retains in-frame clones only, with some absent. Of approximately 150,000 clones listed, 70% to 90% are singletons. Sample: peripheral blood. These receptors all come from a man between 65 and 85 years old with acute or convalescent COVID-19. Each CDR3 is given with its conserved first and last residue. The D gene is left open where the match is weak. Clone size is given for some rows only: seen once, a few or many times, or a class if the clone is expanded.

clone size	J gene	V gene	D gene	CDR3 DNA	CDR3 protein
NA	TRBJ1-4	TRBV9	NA	TGTGCCAGCAGCGGGGGGGAGACCTATGAAAAACTGTTTTTT	CASSGGETYEKLFF
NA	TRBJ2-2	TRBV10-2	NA	TGCGCCAGCAGTGAGCCGACAGGAACCGGGGAGCTGTTTTTT	CASSEPTGTGELFF
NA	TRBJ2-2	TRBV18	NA	TGTGCCAGCTCACCACAGAGCACCGGGGAGCTGTTTTTT	CASSPQSTGELFF
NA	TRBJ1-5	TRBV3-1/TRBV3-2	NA	TGTGCCAGCAGCCGAAGAGGCAATCAGCCCCAGCATTTT	CASSRRGNQPQHF
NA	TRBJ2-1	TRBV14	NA	TGTGCCAGCAGCCAGAACCGACTAGGCAAGCAGTTCTTC	CASSQNRLGKQFF
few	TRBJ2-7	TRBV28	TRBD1	TGTGCCAGCATCCCTGGTGGGACAGCCTACGAGCAGTACTTC	CASIPGGTAYEQYF
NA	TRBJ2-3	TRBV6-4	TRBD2	TGTGCCAGCAGTGACTCCCCAATGCGGGGGAGCACAGATACGCAGTATTTT	CASSDSPMRGSTDTQYF
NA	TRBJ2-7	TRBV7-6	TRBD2	TGTGCCAGCAGCGAGAGGACTAGCGGGGTTTACGAGCAGTACTTC	CASSERTSGVYEQYF
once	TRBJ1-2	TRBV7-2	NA	TGTGCCAGCAGCCAGGTTCTGATTAACTATGGCTACACCTTC	CASSQVLINYGYTF
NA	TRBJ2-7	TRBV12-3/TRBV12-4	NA	TGTGCCAGCAGTTCGGAGGGAGACGCCGAGCAGTACTTC	CASSSEGDAEQYF
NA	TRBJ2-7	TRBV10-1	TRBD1	TGCGCCAGCAGTGATGGGACAGGGAACTACGAGCAGTACTTC	CASSDGTGNYEQYF
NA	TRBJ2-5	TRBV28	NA	TGTGCCAGCAGACCACAGGGGAGGATAGAGACCCAGTACTTC	CASRPQGRIETQYF
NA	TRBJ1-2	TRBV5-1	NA	TGCGCCAGCAGCTTGGGAGGTGATGGCTACACCTTC	CASSLGGDGYTF
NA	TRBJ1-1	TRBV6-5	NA	TGTGCCAGCAGCCCCTTGAGCAGGGACACTGAAGCTTTCTTT	CASSPLSRDTEAFF
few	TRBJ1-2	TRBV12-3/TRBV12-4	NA	TGTGCCAGCAGTTCCGGGAACTATGGCTACACCTTC	CASSSGNYGYTF
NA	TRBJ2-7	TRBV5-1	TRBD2	TGCGCCAGCAGCTTCCCCTCACTAGCGGGGGGAGCTAGTTACGAGCAGTACTTC	CASSFPSLAGGASYEQYF
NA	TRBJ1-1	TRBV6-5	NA	TGTGCCAGCAGTAACAGGAGAATGAACACTGAAGCTTTCTTT	CASSNRRMNTEAFF
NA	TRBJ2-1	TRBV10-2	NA	TGCGCCAGCAGTACAGCTGGGTCCTACAATGAGCAGTTCTTC	CASSTAGSYNEQFF
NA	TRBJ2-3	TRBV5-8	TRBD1	TGTGCCAGCAGCTTGGCGGGACAGGGCACAGATACGCAGTATTTT	CASSLAGQGTDTQYF